This T cell receptor beta chain comes out of a study of T cells after posttransplantation cyclophosphamide. Sequenced by immunoSEQ multiplex PCR; TCRdb stores in-frame clones only, minus some. In total the sample includes about 1,900 clones, none of them seen once. Study outcomes and limitations: Later post-transplant blood repertoires were often dominated by donor CD8+ memory clones. Recipient CMV seropositivity and CMV reactivation strongly tracked TRB clonality. Blood and skin or GI T cell repertoires showed limited TRB overlap.

By proportion, this clone is medium-sized. Its antigen remains unknown. A marrow graft followed busulfan-fludarabine conditioning, with cyclophosphamide on days +3 and +4. This specimen was PBMCs, taken 86 days after allogeneic stem cell transplant with posttransplant cyclophosphamide. The sequence derives from a female patient between 55 and 75 years old who received an allogeneic stem cell transplant from a related donor and was CMV-positive. Some T cells could come from the graft donor.

CDR3 sequence: CASSLEREGVNEQFF. CDR3 sequence (DNA): TGTGCCAGCAGCTTGGAGCGGGAGGGTGTTAATGAGCAGTTCTTC. The rearrangement links TRBV5-5 to TRBJ2-1; 10 bases line up with TRBD2. The CDR3 has 15 amino acids. The junction had 4 bases not matched to a gene; V was cut back by 0 bases and J by 7 bases. Germline values: CDR1 SGHKS, CDR2 YYEKEE (reference sequence).